The 10 T cell receptor beta chains presented below share a single source sample, sequenced in a study of PD-1 blockade in classical Hodgkin lymphoma. All patients relapsed after autologous stem cell transplantation, and brentuximab vedotin exposure varied. The data were produced by immunoSEQ multiplex PCR, yet TCRdb's version contains in-frame clones alone and is incomplete. This table has roughly 96,000 clones, approximately 89% appearing once. The sequencing used peripheral blood mononuclear cells (PBMCs), collected before the second cycle of nivolumab. These receptors originate from a human donor with classical Hodgkin lymphoma.

The chain has TRBV2 and TRBJ2-1; D unclear. Trimming pared 4 bases from V and 7 bases from J, leaving 5 bases between. The CDR3 spans 11 residues. Germline V gives CDR1 SNHLY, CDR2 FYNNEI. CDR3 in DNA: TGTGCCAGCAGTGCTCATAATGAGCAGTTCTTC. Translating gives CASSAHNEQFF.

The chain joins TRBV5-1 to TRBJ1-1; 7 bases line up with TRBD1. The junction had 8 bases not matched to a gene; V was cut back by 2 bases and J by 7 bases. This CDR3 is 14 amino acids long. From germline, CDR1 is SGHRS and CDR2 YFSETQ. CDR3 sequence: CASSLAYGTDEAFF. The CDR3 DNA reads TGCGCCAGCAGCTTAGCCTACGGGACAGATGAAGCTTTCTTT.

This chain uses TRBV2 with TRBJ2-5; D is perhaps TRBD2 (6 bases). Per germline, CDR1 SNHLY and CDR2 FYNNEI. The CDR3 runs to 13 residues. With 4 bases removed from V and 10 bases from J, the gap between germline ends came to 16 bases. CDR3 amino acids: CASSVSGAPIQYF. The DNA for the CDR3 is TGTGCCAGCAGTGTGTCGGGAGCTCCCATCCAGTACTTC.

J is TRBJ1-2 and V is TRBV19, with a possible D match to TRBD1 (6 bases). CDR1 LNHDA and CDR2 SQIVND come from the germline V gene (reference sequence). The length of the CDR3 is 15 residues. V gave up 5 bases and J gave up 4 bases, with 17 bases separating them. This CDR3 reads CASSSPGARSYGYTF. CDR3 DNA sequence: TGTGCCAGTAGTTCGCCGGGGGCGCGGAGCTATGGCTACACCTTC.

The chain has TRBV28 and TRBJ1-6; 8 bases match TRBD1. CDR3 length: 15 amino acids. V lost 5 bases, J lost 9 bases, and 9 bases stayed unmatched. Germline CDR1 reads MDHEN; CDR2 reads SYDVKM. CDR3 nucleotides: TGTGCCAGCAGTGACTGGACAGGGCCGGCTTCACCCCTCCACTTT. Translated, it gives CASSDWTGPASPLHF.

The chain couples TRBV25-1 to TRBJ1-3; D may be TRBD1 (5 bases). This CDR3 spans 16 amino acids. CDR1 and CDR2 (germline): MGHDK, SYGVNS. V lost 3 bases and J lost 4, with 16 bases in between. The CDR3 nucleotides are TGTGCCAGCAGTGAGCTTCCAGGGCGTCTCGGAAACACCATATATTTT. Amino acid sequence: CASSELPGRLGNTIYF. The full variable domain, its missing parts supplied by reference TRBV25-1 and TRBJ1-3, is EADIYQTPRYLVIGTGKKITLECSQTMGHDKMYWYQQDPGMELHLIHYSYGVNSTEKGDLSSESTVSRIRTEHFPLTLESARPSHTSQYLCASSELPGRLGNTIYFGEGSWLTVV.

This sequence joins TRBV23-1 and TRBJ1-5; a weak D match, TRBD1 (6 bases). TRBV23-1 is noted as an ORF with a role that remains uncertain. Between the trimmed V and J ends, which lost 2 bases and 3 bases, there was a span of 11 bases. The CDR3 contains 15 residues. The CDR3 DNA reads as TGCGCCAGCAGTCAAACGGACAGACTCAATCAGCCCCAGCATTTT. This translates into CASSQTDRLNQPQHF.

V gene TRBV4-2 combines with J gene TRBJ2-7; 8 positions match TRBD2. There are 16 residues in the CDR3. In germline, CDR1 is LGHNA, CDR2 YNFKEQ. V was pared by 0 bases and J by 4 bases, with 8 bases of the junction left unmatched. CDR3 protein: CASSQDLKAGAYEQYF. The CDR3 DNA reads TGTGCCAGCAGCCAAGACCTAAAAGCGGGGGCTTACGAGCAGTACTTC.

The V call is TRBV6-5, the J call TRBJ2-7, with 7 bases lining up with TRBD2. The length of the CDR3 is 13 residues. Germline CDR1 MNHEY, CDR2 SVGAGI. V shed 2 bases, J shed 3 bases, and the junction held 1 base outside the gene matches. The CDR3: CASSYGEGYEQYF. CDR3 sequence (DNA): TGTGCCAGCAGTTACGGGGAGGGCTACGAGCAGTACTTC.

The chain uses TRBV4-1 and TRBJ2-7; D is ambiguous. Trimming cost V 0 bases and J 4 bases, with 10 bases left between them. Per germline, CDR1 MGHRA and CDR2 YSYEKL. The CDR3 spans 14 residues. CDR3: CASSQDGLVYEQYF. CDR3 coding DNA: TGCGCCAGCAGCCAAGACGGGCTAGTATACGAGCAGTACTTC.